The T cell receptor (beta chain) under discussion was sequenced for a study of T cell responses to AZD1222 COVID-19 vaccine. The repertoire was sequenced with immunoSEQ multiplex PCR; TCRdb's copy has only in-frame clones and lacks some. The table has fewer than 100,000 clones, around 88% seen once. There are 12 residues in the CDR3. CDR1 is MNHEY and CDR2 is SMNVEV in the germline V gene (reference sequence). With 6 bases removed from V and 7 bases from J, the gap between germline ends came to 13 bases. The source is an adult who received the AZD1222 COVID-19 vaccine. The chain has TRBV27 and TRBJ2-7; D not resolved. The sequencing here drew on peripheral blood, taken 28 days after the second AZD1222 dose. The chain's CDR3 is CASSGPTEEQYF. CDR3 DNA sequence: TGTGCCAGCAGCGGGCCGACGGAAGAGCAGTACTTC.